This T cell receptor (beta chain) is drawn from a study of cytomegalovirus exposure and HLA in healthy donors. Regarding the study as a whole: Earlier analysis looked at TCR beta V segments, and most were productive about 90% or about 30% of the time. Reportedly, fewer N-insertions than the approximately 650-donor mean appeared in an Asian-associated ancestry cluster in a later analysis.

The primer mix had 60 Vbeta and 13 Jbeta primers. Only in-frame clones appear in the TCRdb table, and some are missing; sequencing was by immunoSEQ multiplex PCR. The sample comprises 150,000 to 200,000 clones, around 84% of which are singletons, and 1.5% to 2% rests with the top ten. This CDR3 has 16 amino acids. V lost 1 base and J 3 bases, leaving 16 bases between the germline ends. Germline V gene data show CDR1 as SGHDN and CDR2 as FVKESK. With respect to this clone: As yet, its antigen is unknown.

This chain connects TRBV14 to TRBJ2-7; perhaps TRBD2 as D (5 bases). The sample consisted of PBMCs. The clonotype comes from a woman under 30 in good health and CMV-seronegative. CDR3 nucleotides: TGTGCCAGCAGCCAAGCCCGGACTTTTGCCGGCTACGAGCAGTACTTC. Amino acids: CASSQARTFAGYEQYF.